This TCR beta chain was observed in a study of blood T cell repertoires in COVID-19. Overall study: There were acute and convalescent COVID-19 samples, and they came from the United States, Italy and Spain.

Original processing methods: Amplification with reference gene primers provided the estimates of nucleated cell counts. The method was immunoSEQ multiplex PCR; TCRdb's version includes in-frame clones alone and lacks a portion of them. That table is the source of V, J and clone size, and D and trimming were worked out from the DNA. The sample holds approximately 220,000 clones, around nine tenths seen once. In the case of this clone: This CDR3 is also generated by other DNA sequences in the sample.

The ends were cut back, 6 bases at V and 1 base at J, with 9 bases in the middle. This CDR3 region has 13 residues. The germline V gene encodes CDR1 LNHDA and CDR2 SQIVND (reference sequence). This rearrangement joins TRBV19 to TRBJ1-1; D is possibly TRBD1 (6 bases). What was sequenced was peripheral blood. The TCR originated in a man aged 55-75 years who had recovered from COVID-19. The CDR3 DNA is TGTGCCAGTAGCGACAGGCCGAACACTGAAGCTTTCTTT. The encoded protein is CASSDRPNTEAFF.